Each of the 18 T cell receptor beta chains below was sequenced from the same sample in a study of cytomegalovirus exposure and HLA in healthy donors. The primer mix had 60 Vbeta and 13 Jbeta primers. TCRdb's table, derived via immunoSEQ multiplex PCR, lists solely in-frame clones and lacks some. The table includes around 140,000 clones, 70% to 80% detected once. Material for sequencing was PBMCs. These receptors all come from a woman aged 18-29 years in good health and CMV-seropositive.

The chain has TRBV5-6 and TRBJ2-3; a possible D gene is TRBD1 (5 bases). Germline V lookup: CDR1 SGHDT, CDR2 YYEEEE. The CDR3 contains 17 residues. Trimming left V 1 base short and J 3 bases short, with 18 bases between. CDR3 nucleotide sequence: TGTGCCAGCAGCTTGAACTGGACACCAAAGGGGACAGATACGCAGTATTTT. Translated, it gives CASSLNWTPKGTDTQYF.

The genes are TRBV6-1 and TRBJ1-1, with D unresolved. Germline values: CDR1 MNHNS, CDR2 SASEGT. V was shortened by 8 bases and J by 4 bases, with 11 bases between the two germline ends. The CDR3 has 12 residues. DNA of the CDR3: TGTGCCAGCTCGATGGGGAGCACTGAAGCTTTCTTT. Protein sequence: CASSMGSTEAFF.

This clone was found a few times. V gene TRBV5-1 combines with J gene TRBJ2-1; TRBD2 aligns across 12 bases. The length of the CDR3 is 16 residues. Germline-derived CDR1 and CDR2 are SGHRS and YFSETQ. V shed 4 bases and J 6 bases; nucleotides not matched to a gene: 8. The CDR3 DNA is TGCGCCAGCAGCCTACCGACTAGCGGGGGTGTCAATGAGCAGTTCTTC. It translates to CASSLPTSGGVNEQFF.

CDR3 protein: CASSKDSTDSPLHF. CDR3 nucleotide sequence: TGTGCCAGCAGTAAAGACAGTACAGATTCACCCCTCCACTTT. This chain links TRBV2 with TRBJ1-6, with D possibly matching TRBD1 (5 bases). The CDR3 runs to 14 residues. Trimming removed 5 bases at V and 8 bases at J, with 13 bases between. The germline gives CDR1 SNHLY, CDR2 FYNNEI.

The chain has TRBV18 and TRBJ1-2; possibly TRBD1 for D (6 bases). CDR1 KGHSH and CDR2 LQKENI come from the germline V gene. The CDR3 is 14 amino acids. V was trimmed by 0 bases and J by 4 bases, leaving 9 bases between them. CDR3 coding DNA: TGTGCCAGCTCACCACCCGACAGGATCTATGGCTACACCTTC. This encodes CASSPPDRIYGYTF.

V is TRBV7-8 and J is TRBJ1-1; D perhaps matches TRBD1 (5 bases). The CDR3 is 13 residues long. V dropped 5 bases and J dropped 1 base, with 8 bases sitting between them. Germline CDR1 reads SGHVS; CDR2 reads FQNEAQ. The CDR3 here is CASSITGNTEAFF. The CDR3 nucleotides read TGTGCCAGCAGCATTACAGGGAACACTGAAGCTTTCTTT.

Written as DNA, the CDR3 is TGTGCCACCAGGCCGACAGGGAACTATGGCTACACCTTC. Amino acid sequence: CATRPTGNYGYTF. This chain links TRBV15 with TRBJ1-2; 7 bases map to TRBD1. Germline V lookup: CDR1 LNHNV, CDR2 YYDKDF (reference sequence). The CDR3 contains 13 residues. V shed 6 bases, J shed 2 bases, and the junction held 3 bases outside the gene matches.

The chain employs TRBV19 and TRBJ2-7; TRBD1 agrees at 8 bases. Trimming at V came to 4 bases and at J to 6 bases, leaving 8 bases not matched to a gene. CDR3 size: 14 residues. Looked up from germline, CDR1 is LNHDA and CDR2 is SQIVND (reference sequence). CDR3 bases: TGTGCCAGTAGTAATGGACAGGGCTCGAGCGAGCAGTACTTC. This gives the protein CASSNGQGSSEQYF.

The chain couples TRBV5-1 to TRBJ2-7; perhaps TRBD2 as D (7 bases). The CDR3 contains 15 residues. The ends were cut back, 0 bases at V and 6 bases at J, with 16 bases in the middle. CDR1 and CDR2 (germline): SGHRS, YFSETQ. In nucleotides, the CDR3 is TGCGCCAGCAGCTTGGGGGGGGGCAGGGCCAGCGAGCAGTACTTC. Translated: CASSLGGGRASEQYF.

Written as DNA, the CDR3 is TGTGCCAGTAGTAATACAAGGGGGGGCAAAGGGCCCCAGCATTTT. Translation gives CASSNTRGGKGPQHF. This sequence joins TRBV19 and TRBJ1-5; possible D gene TRBD1, 6 bases. V lost 4 bases and J lost 9, with 19 bases in between. CDR3 length equals 15 residues. Germline assignment: CDR1 LNHDA and CDR2 SQIVND (reference sequence). Full variable domain (rest looked up from reference TRBV19 and TRBJ1-5): DGGITQSPKYLFRKEGQNVTLSCEQNLNHDAMYWYRQDPGQGLRLIYYSQIVNDFQKGDIAEGYSVSREKKESFPLTVTSAQKNPTAFYLCASSNTRGGKGPQHFGDGTRLSIL.

This rearrangement joins TRBV5-1 to TRBJ1-1, with 7 bases that match TRBD1. Looked up from germline, CDR1 is SGHRS and CDR2 is YFSETQ. This CDR3 has 15 amino acids. The trim removed 3 bases at V and 5 bases at J, leaving 10 bases unmatched. The CDR3 DNA is TGCGCCAGCAGCTCAGCTGACAGGGTAGGGACTGAAGCTTTCTTT. It encodes CASSSADRVGTEAFF.

The chain employs TRBV2 and TRBJ1-1, with TRBD1 as a possible D gene (5 bases). There are 15 residues in the CDR3. CDR1 is SNHLY and CDR2 is FYNNEI in the germline V gene. The V end lost 1 base, the J end lost 1 base, and 10 bases lay between the germline ends. CDR3 in amino acids: CASSEVGGENTEAFF. The CDR3 DNA sequence: TGTGCCAGCAGTGAAGTGGGGGGAGAGAACACTGAAGCTTTCTTT.

This clone was observed once. The chain couples TRBV19 to TRBJ1-3; D may be TRBD1 (5 bases). There are 13 residues in the CDR3. Trimming stripped 8 bases from V and 3 bases from J, with 11 bases between. Germline lookup yields CDR1 LNHDA and CDR2 SQIVND (reference sequence). The CDR3 DNA sequence: TGTGCCAGTGGCGGGGGTGGTGGAAACACCATATATTTT. Its translation: CASGGGGGNTIYF.

The chain uses TRBV10-3 and TRBJ1-6, with TRBD1 matching 7 bases. Germline V gene data show CDR1 as ENHRY and CDR2 as SYGVKD. This CDR3 has 14 amino acids. Trimming at V came to 10 bases and at J to 0 bases, leaving 3 bases not matched to a gene. This CDR3 reads CATYRGSYNSPLHF. In nucleotides, the CDR3 is TGTGCCACCTACAGGGGCTCCTATAATTCACCCCTCCACTTT.

This sequence joins TRBV20-1 and TRBJ1-6, with 8 bases fitting TRBD1. Germline CDR1 is DFQATT and CDR2 is SNEGSKA (reference sequence). V was clipped by 3 bases and J by 14 bases; unmatched bases: 3. The CDR3 has 11 residues. The CDR3 DNA reads as TGCAGTGCTAGTCAGGGGGCGGCCCTCCACTTT. Translating it yields CSASQGAALHF.

The V gene is TRBV7-9, the J gene TRBJ2-7; D unclear. This CDR3 has 14 amino acids. V shed 3 bases and J shed 6 bases, with 15 bases lying between them. CDR1 is SEHNR, CDR2 FQNEAQ, per germline (reference sequence). This CDR3 is CASSFSLRRREQYF. CDR3 bases: TGTGCCAGCAGCTTCTCATTAAGGCGGCGCGAGCAGTACTTC.

The chain links TRBV6-5 to TRBJ1-2; D call uncertain. The germline V and J ends were trimmed by 6 bases and 6 bases, with 17 bases remaining between them. CDR1 is MNHEY, CDR2 SVGAGI, per germline. The CDR3 extends over 14 amino acids. The CDR3 bases are TGTGCCAGCAGGTACGGGAGGTTGGGAGATGGCTACACCTTC. This codes for CASRYGRLGDGYTF.

The V and J genes are TRBV5-1 and TRBJ1-2; a weak D match, TRBD1 (5 bases). Trimming took 1 base from V and 8 from J, leaving 15 bases between them. The V gene's germline CDR1 is SGHRS and CDR2 YFSETQ. The CDR3 extends over 14 amino acids. The CDR3 loop reads CASSLQGVEEGYTF. CDR3 DNA sequence: TGCGCCAGCAGCTTGCAAGGGGTTGAGGAAGGCTACACCTTC.